These 4 T cell receptor beta chains came from one sample sequenced in a study of blood T cell repertoires in COVID-19. The repertoire was sequenced with immunoSEQ multiplex PCR; TCRdb's copy has only in-frame clones and lacks some. The sample has 110,000 or so clones, roughly 88% seen once. Material: peripheral blood. These receptors all come from a woman between 65 and 79 years old who had recovered from COVID-19.

This clone was observed once. As DNA, the CDR3 is TGTGCCAGCTCACCTGGGGCTGTTGGGGGGTACGAGCAGTACTTC. It codes for CASSPGAVGGYEQYF. V and J are TRBV18 and TRBJ2-7, with D possibly TRBD2 on 6 matching bases. From germline, CDR1 is KGHSH and CDR2 LQKENI. V was shortened by 3 bases and J by 4 bases, with 16 bases between the two germline ends. The CDR3 contains 15 residues.

This rearrangement joins TRBV7-8 to TRBJ1-4; 12 positions match TRBD1. Germline trimming cut 0 bases from V and 13 bases from J; bases unmatched to any gene: 6. Germline V gene sequence: CDR1 SGHVS, CDR2 FQNEAQ. The CDR3 covers 15 residues. The CDR3 region has the DNA TGTGCCAGCAGCTTAGCGGGACAGGGGGCCCTCAGACTGTTTTTT. Residues: CASSLAGQGALRLFF.

The chain uses TRBV5-1 and TRBJ1-2; D gene ambiguous. The CDR3 loop spans 14 amino acids. Germline V CDR1 and CDR2: SGHRS, YFSETQ. V lost 0 bases, J lost 2 bases, and 8 bases lay in between. The chain's CDR3 is CASSLESTNYGYTF. The CDR3 nucleotides read TGCGCCAGCAGCTTGGAATCGACAAACTATGGCTACACCTTC.

This clone appeared a few times. V and J are TRBV4-2 and TRBJ1-6, with a possible D match to TRBD1 (6 bases). Per the germline V gene, CDR1 is LGHNA and CDR2 is YNFKEQ. V was shortened by 0 bases and J by 9 bases, with 12 bases between the two germline ends. CDR3 length equals 15 residues. The chain's CDR3 is CASSQEVQGSSPLHF. The CDR3 DNA reads as TGTGCCAGCAGCCAAGAAGTACAGGGATCTTCACCCCTCCACTTT.